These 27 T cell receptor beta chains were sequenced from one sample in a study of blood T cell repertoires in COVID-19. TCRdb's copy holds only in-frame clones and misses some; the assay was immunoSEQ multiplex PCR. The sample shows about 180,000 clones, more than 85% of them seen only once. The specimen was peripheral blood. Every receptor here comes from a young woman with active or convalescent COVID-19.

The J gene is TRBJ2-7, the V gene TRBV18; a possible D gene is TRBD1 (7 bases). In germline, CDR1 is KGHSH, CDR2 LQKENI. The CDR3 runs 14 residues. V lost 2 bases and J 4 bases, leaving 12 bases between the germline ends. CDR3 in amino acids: CASSPDREVYEQYF. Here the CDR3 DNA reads TGTGCCAGCTCACCAGACAGGGAGGTATACGAGCAGTACTTC. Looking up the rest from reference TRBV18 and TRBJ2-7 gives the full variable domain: NAGVMQNPRHLVRRRGQEARLRCSPMKGHSHVYWYRQLPEEGLKFMVYLQKENIIDESGMPKERFSAEFPKEGPSILRIQQVVRGDSAAYFCASSPDREVYEQYFGPGTRLTVT.

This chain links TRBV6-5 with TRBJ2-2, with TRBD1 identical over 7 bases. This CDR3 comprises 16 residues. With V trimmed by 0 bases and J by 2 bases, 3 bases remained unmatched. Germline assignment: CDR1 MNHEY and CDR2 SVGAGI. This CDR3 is CASSYSGTVNTGELFF. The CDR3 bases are TGTGCCAGCAGTTACTCGGGGACAGTTAACACCGGGGAGCTGTTTTTT.

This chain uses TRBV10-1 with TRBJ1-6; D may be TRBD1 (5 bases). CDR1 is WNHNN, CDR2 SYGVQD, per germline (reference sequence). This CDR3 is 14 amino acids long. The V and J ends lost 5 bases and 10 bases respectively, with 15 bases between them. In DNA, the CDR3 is TGCGCCAGCAGTAGTCGACAGTCAGGCTCACCCCTCCACTTT. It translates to CASSSRQSGSPLHF.

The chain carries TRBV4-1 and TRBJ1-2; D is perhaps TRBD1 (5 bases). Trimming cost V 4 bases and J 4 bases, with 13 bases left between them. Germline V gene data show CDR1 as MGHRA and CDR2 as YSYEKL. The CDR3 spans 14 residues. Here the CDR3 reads CASSPPAGTYGYTF. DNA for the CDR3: TGCGCCAGCAGCCCCCCTGCGGGGACCTATGGCTACACCTTC.

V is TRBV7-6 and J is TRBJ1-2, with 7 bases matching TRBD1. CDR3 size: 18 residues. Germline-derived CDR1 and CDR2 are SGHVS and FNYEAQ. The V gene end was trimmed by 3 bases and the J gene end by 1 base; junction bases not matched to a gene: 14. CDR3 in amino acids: CASSFQLGGGTYNYGYTF. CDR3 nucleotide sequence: TGTGCCAGCAGCTTTCAATTAGGGGGCGGAACCTATAACTATGGCTACACCTTC.

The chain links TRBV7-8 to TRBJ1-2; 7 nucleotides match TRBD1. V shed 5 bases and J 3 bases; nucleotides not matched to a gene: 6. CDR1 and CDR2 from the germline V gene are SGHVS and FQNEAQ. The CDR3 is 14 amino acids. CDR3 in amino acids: CASSPTQGHYGYTF. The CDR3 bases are TGTGCCAGCAGCCCAACACAGGGGCACTATGGCTACACCTTC.

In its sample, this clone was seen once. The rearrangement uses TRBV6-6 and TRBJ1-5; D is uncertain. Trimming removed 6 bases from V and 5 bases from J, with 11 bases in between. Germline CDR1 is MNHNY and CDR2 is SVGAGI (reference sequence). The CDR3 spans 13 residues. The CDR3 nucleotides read TGTGCCAGCAGCTCTCGCGGGGATCAGCCCCAGCATTTT. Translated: CASSSRGDQPQHF.

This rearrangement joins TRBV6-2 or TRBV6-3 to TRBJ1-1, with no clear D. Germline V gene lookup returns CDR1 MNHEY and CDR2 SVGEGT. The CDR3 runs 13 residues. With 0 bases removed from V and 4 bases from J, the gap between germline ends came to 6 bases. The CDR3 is CASSYSTVTEAFF. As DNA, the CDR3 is TGTGCCAGCAGTTACTCTACGGTCACTGAAGCTTTCTTT.

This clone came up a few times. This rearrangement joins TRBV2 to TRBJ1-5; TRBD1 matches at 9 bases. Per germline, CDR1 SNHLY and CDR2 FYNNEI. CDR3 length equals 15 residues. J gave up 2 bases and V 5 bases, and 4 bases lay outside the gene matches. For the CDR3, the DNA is TGTGCCAGCAGTAGGACAGGGGATGGCAATCAGCCCCAGCATTTT. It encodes CASSRTGDGNQPQHF.

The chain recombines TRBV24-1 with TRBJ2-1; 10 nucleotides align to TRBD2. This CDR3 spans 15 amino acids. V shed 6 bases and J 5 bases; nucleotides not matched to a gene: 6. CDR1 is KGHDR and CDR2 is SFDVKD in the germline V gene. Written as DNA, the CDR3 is TGTGCCACCAGTTTAGCGGGAGGAGTTGACAATGAGCAGTTCTTC. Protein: CATSLAGGVDNEQFF.

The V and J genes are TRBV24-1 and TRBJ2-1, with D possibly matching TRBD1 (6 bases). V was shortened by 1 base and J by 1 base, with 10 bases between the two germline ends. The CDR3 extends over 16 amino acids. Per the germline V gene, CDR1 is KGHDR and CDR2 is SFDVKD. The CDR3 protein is CATSDLLDRSYNEQFF. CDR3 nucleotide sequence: TGTGCCACCAGTGATTTACTGGACAGATCCTACAATGAGCAGTTCTTC.

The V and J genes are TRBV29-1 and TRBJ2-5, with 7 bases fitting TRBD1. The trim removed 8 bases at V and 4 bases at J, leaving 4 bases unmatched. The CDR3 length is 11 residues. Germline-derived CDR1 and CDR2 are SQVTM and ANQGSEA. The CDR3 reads CSPWTGETQYF. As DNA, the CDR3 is TGCAGCCCCTGGACAGGAGAGACCCAGTACTTC.

CDR3 protein: CASRIPGQGSRAEAFF. CDR3 coding DNA: TGTGCCAGCAGGATCCCGGGACAGGGATCAAGGGCGGAAGCTTTCTTT. The chain is built from TRBV27 and TRBJ1-1, with TRBD1 matching over 9 bases. The CDR3 contains 16 residues. The V gene's germline CDR1 is MNHEY and CDR2 SMNVEV (reference sequence). V was clipped by 6 bases and J by 8 bases; unmatched bases: 16.

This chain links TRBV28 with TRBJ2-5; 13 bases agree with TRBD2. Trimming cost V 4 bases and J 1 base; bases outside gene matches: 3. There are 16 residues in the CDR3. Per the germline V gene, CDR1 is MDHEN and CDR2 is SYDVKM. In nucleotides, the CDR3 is TGTGCCAGCAGTTCAACTAGCGGGAGGGTCCAAGAGACCCAGTACTTC. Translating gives CASSSTSGRVQETQYF.

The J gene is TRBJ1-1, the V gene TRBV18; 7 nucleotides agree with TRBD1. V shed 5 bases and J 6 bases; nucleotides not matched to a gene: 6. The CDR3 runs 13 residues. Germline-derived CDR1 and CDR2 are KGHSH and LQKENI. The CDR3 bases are TGTGCCAGCTCAGAAGACAGGGATGCTGAAGCTTTCTTT. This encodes CASSEDRDAEAFF.

Written as DNA, the CDR3 is TGTGCCAGCAGTTTAGGTGGGGCGAACACTGAAGCTTTCTTT. Its protein product is CASSLGGANTEAFF. The gene calls are TRBV27 and TRBJ1-1; maybe TRBD1 (5 bases). Per the germline V gene, CDR1 is MNHEY and CDR2 is SMNVEV (reference sequence). The V end was cut by 2 bases, the J end by 1 base, with 8 bases between. The CDR3 length is 14 residues.

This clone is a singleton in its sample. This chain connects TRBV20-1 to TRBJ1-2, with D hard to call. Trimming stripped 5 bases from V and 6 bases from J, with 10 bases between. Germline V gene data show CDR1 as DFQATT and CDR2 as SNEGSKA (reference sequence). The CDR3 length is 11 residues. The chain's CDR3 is CSAEDWDGYTF. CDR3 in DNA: TGCAGTGCTGAGGACTGGGATGGCTACACCTTC.

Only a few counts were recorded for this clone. CDR3 protein: CASSRTSGSNEQFF. CDR3 DNA sequence: TGTGCCAGCAGCCGGACTAGCGGGAGCAATGAGCAGTTCTTC. The chain uses TRBV3-1 (or the pseudogene TRBV3-2) and TRBJ2-1, with 13 bases aligning to TRBD2. The CDR3 totals 14 residues. Germline CDR1 reads LGHDT; CDR2 reads YNNKEL (reference sequence). V was clipped by 4 bases and J by 6 bases; unmatched bases: 0.

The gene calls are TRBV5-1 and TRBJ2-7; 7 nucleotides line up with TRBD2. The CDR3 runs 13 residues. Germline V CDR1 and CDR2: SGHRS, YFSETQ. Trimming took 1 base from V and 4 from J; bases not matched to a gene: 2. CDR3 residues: CASSLRREYEQYF. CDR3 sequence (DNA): TGCGCCAGCAGCTTGAGGCGGGAGTACGAGCAGTACTTC.

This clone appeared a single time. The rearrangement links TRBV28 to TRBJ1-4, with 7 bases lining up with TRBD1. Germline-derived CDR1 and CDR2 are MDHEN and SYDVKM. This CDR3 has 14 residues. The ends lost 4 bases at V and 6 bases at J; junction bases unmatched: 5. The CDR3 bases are TGTGCCAGCAGTTCCGGTGGGACAGATGAAAAACTGTTTTTT. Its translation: CASSSGGTDEKLFF. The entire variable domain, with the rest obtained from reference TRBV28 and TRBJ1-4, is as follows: DVKVTQSSRYLVKRTGEKVFLECVQDMDHENMFWYRQDPGLGLRLIYFSYDVKMKEKGDIPEGYSVSREKKERFSLILESASTNQTSMYLCASSSGGTDEKLFFGSGTQLSVL.

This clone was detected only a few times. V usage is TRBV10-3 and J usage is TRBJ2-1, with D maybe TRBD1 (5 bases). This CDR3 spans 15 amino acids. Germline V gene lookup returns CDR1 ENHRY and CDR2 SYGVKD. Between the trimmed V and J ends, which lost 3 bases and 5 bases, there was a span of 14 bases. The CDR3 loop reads CAISEKGVGNNEQFF. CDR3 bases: TGTGCCATCAGTGAAAAAGGGGTTGGGAACAATGAGCAGTTCTTC.

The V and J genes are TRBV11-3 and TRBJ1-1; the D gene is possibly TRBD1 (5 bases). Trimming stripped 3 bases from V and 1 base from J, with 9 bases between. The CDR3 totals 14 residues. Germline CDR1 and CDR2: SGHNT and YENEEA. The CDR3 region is CASSFPQGNTEAFF. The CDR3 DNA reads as TGTGCCAGCAGCTTCCCTCAGGGGAACACTGAAGCTTTCTTT.

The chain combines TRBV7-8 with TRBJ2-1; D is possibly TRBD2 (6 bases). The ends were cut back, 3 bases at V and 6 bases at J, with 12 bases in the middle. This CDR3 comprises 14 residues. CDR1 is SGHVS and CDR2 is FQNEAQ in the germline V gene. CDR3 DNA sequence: TGTGCCAGCAGCTTGGGAGGACAACCCAATGAGCAGTTCTTC. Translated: CASSLGGQPNEQFF.

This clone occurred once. The CDR3 is CASSPQGQGNTIYF. The DNA of the CDR3 is TGTGCCAGCTCACCACAGGGACAGGGAAACACCATATATTTT. The V call is TRBV18, the J call TRBJ1-3; 7 nucleotides agree with TRBD1. CDR1 KGHSH and CDR2 LQKENI come from the germline V gene. This CDR3 region has 14 residues. V gave up 1 base and J gave up 4 bases; unmatched junction bases: 1.

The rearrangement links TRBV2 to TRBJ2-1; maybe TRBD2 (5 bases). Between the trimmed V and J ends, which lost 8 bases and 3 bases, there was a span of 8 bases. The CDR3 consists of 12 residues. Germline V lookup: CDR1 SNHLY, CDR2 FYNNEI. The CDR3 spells CASRGYYNEQFF. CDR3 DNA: TGTGCCAGCCGCGGGTACTACAATGAGCAGTTCTTC.

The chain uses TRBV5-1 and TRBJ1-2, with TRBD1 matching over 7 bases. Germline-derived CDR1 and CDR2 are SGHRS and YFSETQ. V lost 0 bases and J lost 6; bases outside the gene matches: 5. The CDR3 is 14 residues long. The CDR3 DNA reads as TGCGCCAGCAGCTTGGGAGGGGGCTACAATGGCTACACCTTC. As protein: CASSLGGGYNGYTF.

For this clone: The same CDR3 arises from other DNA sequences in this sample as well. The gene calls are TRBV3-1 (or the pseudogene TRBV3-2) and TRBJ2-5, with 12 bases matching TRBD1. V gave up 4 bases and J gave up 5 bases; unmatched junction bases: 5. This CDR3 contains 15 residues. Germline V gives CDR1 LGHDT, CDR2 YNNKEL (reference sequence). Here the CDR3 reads CASSRGQGARETQYF. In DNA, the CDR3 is TGTGCCAGCAGCCGGGGACAGGGGGCGAGGGAGACCCAGTACTTC.